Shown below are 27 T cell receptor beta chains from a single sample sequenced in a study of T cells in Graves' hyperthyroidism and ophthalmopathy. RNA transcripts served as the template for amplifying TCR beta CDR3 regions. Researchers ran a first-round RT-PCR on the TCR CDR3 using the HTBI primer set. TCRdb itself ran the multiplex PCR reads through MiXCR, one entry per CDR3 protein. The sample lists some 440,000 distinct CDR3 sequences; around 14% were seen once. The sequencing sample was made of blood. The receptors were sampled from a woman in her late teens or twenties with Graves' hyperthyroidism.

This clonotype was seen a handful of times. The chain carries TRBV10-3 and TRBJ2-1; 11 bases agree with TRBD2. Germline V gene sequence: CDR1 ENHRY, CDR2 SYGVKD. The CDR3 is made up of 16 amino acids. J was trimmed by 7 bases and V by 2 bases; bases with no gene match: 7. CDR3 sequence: CAISEGTSGSTNEQFF. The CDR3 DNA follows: TGTGCCATCAGTGAGGGAACTAGCGGGAGTACGAATGAGCAGTTCTTC.

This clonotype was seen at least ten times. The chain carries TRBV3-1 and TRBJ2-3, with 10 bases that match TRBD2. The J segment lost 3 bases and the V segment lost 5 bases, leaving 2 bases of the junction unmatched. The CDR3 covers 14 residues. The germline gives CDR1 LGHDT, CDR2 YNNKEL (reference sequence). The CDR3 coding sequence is TGTGCCAGCAGCGAGCGGGAGGGAACAGATACGCAGTATTTT. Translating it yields CASSEREGTDTQYF.

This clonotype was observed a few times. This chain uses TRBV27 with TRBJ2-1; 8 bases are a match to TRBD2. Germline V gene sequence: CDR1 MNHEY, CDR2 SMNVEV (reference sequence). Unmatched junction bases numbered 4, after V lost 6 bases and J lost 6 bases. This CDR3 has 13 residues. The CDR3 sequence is CASRPSGSNEQFF. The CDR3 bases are TGTGCCAGCAGACCAAGCGGGAGCAATGAGCAGTTCTTC.

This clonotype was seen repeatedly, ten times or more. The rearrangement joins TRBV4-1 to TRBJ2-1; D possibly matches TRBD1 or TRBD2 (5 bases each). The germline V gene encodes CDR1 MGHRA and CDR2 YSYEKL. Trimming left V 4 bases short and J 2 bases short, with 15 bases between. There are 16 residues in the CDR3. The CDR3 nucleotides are TGCGCCAGCAGCCTACCTAGGGGAGATCCCTACAATGAGCAGTTCTTC. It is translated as CASSLPRGDPYNEQFF.

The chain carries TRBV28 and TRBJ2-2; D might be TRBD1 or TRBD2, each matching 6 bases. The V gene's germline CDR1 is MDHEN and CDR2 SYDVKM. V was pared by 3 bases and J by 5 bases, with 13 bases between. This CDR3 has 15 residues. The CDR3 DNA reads TGTGCCAGCAGTTTTAGGGGGGCCGGGACCGGGGAGCTGTTTTTT. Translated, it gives CASSFRGAGTGELFF.

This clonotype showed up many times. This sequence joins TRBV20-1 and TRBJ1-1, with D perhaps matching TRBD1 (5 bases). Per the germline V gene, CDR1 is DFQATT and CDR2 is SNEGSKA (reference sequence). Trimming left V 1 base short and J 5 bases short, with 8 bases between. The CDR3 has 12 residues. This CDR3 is CSARGGWTEAFF. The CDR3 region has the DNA TGCAGTGCTAGAGGGGGCTGGACTGAAGCTTTCTTT.

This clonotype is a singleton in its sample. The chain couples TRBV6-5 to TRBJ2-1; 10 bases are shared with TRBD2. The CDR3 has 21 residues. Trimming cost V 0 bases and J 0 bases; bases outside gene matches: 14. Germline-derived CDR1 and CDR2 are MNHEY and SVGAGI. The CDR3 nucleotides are TGTGCCAGCAGTTACTCGAGCGTAGCGGGAGGCCCAAAACGCTCCTACAATGAGCAGTTCTTC. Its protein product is CASSYSSVAGGPKRSYNEQFF.

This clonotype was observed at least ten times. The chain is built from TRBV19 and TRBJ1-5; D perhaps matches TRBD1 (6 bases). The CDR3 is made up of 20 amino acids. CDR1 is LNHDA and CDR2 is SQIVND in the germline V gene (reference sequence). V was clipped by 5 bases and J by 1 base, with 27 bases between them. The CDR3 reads CASSQQFWKGRGRSNQPQHF. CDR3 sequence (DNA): TGTGCCAGTAGTCAACAATTTTGGAAGGGCAGGGGTCGGAGCAATCAGCCCCAGCATTTT. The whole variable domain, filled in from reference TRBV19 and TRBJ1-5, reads DGGITQSPKYLFRKEGQNVTLSCEQNLNHDAMYWYRQDPGQGLRLIYYSQIVNDFQKGDIAEGYSVSREKKESFPLTVTSAQKNPTAFYLCASSQQFWKGRGRSNQPQHFGDGTRLSIL.

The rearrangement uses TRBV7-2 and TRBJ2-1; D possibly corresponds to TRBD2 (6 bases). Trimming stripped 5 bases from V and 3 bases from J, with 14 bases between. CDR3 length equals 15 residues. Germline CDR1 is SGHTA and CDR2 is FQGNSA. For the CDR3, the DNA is TGTGCCAGCAGCCTCCGGGGGACTCTCTACAATGAGCAGTTCTTC. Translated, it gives CASSLRGTLYNEQFF.

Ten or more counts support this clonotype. CDR3 region: CASTTERVVGLKAFF. DNA of the CDR3: TGTGCCAGCACCACCGAGAGGGTGGTCGGGCTTAAAGCTTTCTTT. The chain recombines TRBV6-2 or TRBV6-3 with TRBJ1-1; D is ambiguous. V was cut by 7 bases and J by 9 bases, with 24 bases left in between. Germline CDR1 reads MNHEY; CDR2 reads SVGEGT. The CDR3 is made up of 15 amino acids.

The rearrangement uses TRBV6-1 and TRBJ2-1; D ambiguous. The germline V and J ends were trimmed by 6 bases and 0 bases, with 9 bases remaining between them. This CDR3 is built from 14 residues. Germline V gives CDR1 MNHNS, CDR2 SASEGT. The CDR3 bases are TGTGCCAGCAGGAGACATAGCTCCTACAATGAGCAGTTCTTC. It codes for CASRRHSSYNEQFF.

The CDR3 DNA reads TGCGCCAGCAGCCAAGATTCGGGACAAAACTATGGCTACACCTTC. Protein sequence: CASSQDSGQNYGYTF. The chain carries TRBV4-3 and TRBJ1-2; D perhaps matches TRBD1 (6 bases). V was cut by 0 bases and J by 2 bases, with 10 bases left in between. Germline V lookup: CDR1 LGHNA, CDR2 YSLEER. The CDR3 extends over 15 amino acids.

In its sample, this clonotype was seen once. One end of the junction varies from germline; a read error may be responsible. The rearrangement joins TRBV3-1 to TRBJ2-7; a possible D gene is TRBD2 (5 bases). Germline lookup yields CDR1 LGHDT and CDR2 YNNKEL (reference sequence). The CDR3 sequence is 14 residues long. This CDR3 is CASSPGLNAYGQYF. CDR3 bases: TGTGCCAGCAGCCCGGGGTTGAACGCCTACGGGCAGTACTTC.

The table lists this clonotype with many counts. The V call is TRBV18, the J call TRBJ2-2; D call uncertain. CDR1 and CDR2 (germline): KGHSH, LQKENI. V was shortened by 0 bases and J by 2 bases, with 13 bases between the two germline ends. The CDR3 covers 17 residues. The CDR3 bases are TGTGCCAGCTCACCACCGGGGATCGTCGCCAACACCGGGGAGCTGTTTTTT. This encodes CASSPPGIVANTGELFF.

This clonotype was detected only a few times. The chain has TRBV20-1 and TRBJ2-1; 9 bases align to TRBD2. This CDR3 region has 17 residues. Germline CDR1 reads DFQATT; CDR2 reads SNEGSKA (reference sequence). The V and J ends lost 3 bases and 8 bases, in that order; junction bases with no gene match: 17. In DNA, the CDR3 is TGCAGTGCTAGTGGACTAGCGTCGATCCAAAACGGCGATGAGCAGTTCTTC. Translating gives CSASGLASIQNGDEQFF.

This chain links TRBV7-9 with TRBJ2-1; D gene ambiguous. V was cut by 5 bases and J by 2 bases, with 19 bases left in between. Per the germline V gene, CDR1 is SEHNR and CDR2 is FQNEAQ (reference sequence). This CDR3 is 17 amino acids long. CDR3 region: CASSLIWASLTYNEQFF. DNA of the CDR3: TGTGCCAGCAGCCTTATTTGGGCCTCATTAACCTACAATGAGCAGTTCTTC. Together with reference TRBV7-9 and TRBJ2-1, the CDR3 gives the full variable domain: DTGVSQNPRHKITKRGQNVTFRCDPISEHNRLYWYRQTLGQGPEFLTYFQNEAQLEKSRLLSDRFSAERPKGSFSTLEIQRTEQGDSAMYLCASSLIWASLTYNEQFFGPGTRLTVL.

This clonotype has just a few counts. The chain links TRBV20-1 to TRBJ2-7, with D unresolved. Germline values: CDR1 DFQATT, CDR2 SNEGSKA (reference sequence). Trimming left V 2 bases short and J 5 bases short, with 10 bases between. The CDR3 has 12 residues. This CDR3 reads CSARRLDNEQYF. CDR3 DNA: TGCAGTGCTAGACGGCTAGACAACGAGCAGTACTTC.

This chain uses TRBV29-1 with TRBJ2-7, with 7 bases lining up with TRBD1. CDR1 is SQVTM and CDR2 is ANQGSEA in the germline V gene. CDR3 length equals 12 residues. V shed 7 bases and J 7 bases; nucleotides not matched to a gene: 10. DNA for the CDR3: TGCAGCGCGGGGACAGCAAACGATGAGCAGTACTTC. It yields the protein CSAGTANDEQYF.

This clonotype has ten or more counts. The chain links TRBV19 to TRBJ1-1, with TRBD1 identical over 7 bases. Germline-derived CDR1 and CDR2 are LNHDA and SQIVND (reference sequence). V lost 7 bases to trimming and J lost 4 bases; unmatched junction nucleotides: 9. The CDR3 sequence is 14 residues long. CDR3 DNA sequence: TGTGCCAGTATTAACAGGGGTTGGGTCACTGAAGCTTTCTTT. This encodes CASINRGWVTEAFF.

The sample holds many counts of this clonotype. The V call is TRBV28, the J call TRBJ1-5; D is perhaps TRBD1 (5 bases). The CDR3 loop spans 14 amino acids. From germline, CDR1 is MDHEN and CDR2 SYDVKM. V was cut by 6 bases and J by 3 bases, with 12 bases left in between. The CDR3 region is CASSAVGANQPQHF. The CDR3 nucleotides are TGTGCCAGCAGCGCCGTTGGGGCCAATCAGCCCCAGCATTTT.

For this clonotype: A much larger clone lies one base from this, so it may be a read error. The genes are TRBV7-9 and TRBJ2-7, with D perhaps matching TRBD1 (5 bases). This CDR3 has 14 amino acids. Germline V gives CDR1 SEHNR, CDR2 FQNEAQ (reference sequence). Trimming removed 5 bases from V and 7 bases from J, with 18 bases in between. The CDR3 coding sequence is TGTGCCAGCAGCAAAGGACAAGGGAACTGGGAGCAGTACTTC. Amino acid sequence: CASSKGQGNWEQYF.

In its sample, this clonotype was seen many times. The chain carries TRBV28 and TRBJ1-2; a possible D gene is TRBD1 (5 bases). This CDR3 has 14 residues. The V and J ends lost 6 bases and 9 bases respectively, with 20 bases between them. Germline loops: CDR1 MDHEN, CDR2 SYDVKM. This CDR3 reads CASRSYDGAGSYTF. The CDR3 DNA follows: TGTGCCAGCAGATCCTACGATGGGGCCGGGAGCTACACCTTC.

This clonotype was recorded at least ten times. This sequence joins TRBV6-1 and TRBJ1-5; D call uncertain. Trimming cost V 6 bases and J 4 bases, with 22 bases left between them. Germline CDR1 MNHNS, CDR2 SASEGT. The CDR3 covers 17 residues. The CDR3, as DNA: TGTGCCAGCAGAAAAGGGAGGCAGAACAAGACTAATCAGCCCCAGCATTTT. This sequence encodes CASRKGRQNKTNQPQHF.

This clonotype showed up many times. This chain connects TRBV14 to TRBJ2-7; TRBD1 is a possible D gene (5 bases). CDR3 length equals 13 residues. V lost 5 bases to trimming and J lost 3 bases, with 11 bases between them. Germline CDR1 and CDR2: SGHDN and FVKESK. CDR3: CASSAQGIYEQYF. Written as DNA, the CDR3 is TGTGCCAGCAGCGCTCAGGGAATCTACGAGCAGTACTTC. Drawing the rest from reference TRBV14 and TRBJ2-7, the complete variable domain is EAGVTQFPSHSVIEKGQTVTLRCDPISGHDNLYWYRRVMGKEIKFLLHFVKESKQDESGMPNNRFLAERTGGTYSTLKVQPAELEDSGVYFCASSAQGIYEQYFGPGTRLTVT.

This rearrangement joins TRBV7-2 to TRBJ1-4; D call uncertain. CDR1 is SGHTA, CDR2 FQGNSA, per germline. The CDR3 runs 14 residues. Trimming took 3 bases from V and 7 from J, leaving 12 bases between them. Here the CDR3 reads CASSFSGGIEKLFF. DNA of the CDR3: TGTGCCAGCAGCTTTTCAGGAGGAATTGAAAAACTGTTTTTT.

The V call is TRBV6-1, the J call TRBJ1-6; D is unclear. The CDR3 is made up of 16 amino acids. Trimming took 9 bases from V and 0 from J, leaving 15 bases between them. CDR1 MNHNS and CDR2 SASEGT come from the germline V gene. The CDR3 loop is CASTTATSSYNSPLHF. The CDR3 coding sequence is TGTGCCAGTACCACAGCCACAAGCTCCTATAATTCACCCCTCCACTTT.

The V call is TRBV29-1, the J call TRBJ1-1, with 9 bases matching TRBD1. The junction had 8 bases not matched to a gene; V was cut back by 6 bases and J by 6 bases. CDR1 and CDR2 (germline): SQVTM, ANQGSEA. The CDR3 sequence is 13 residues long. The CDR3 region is CSVTGQGASEAFF. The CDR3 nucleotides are TGCAGCGTGACGGGACAGGGAGCGTCTGAAGCTTTCTTT.